These T cell receptor beta chains were read from a single sample in a study of T cells in Graves' hyperthyroidism and ophthalmopathy. TCRdb re-called the multiplex PCR reads through MiXCR, storing one row per CDR3 protein. The sample gives 750,000 to 900,000 distinct CDR3 sequences, around 38% of which show up once; about 8.9% is in the top ten. Sequenced input: blood. Receptor source: a man between 18 and 35 years old with Graves' hyperthyroidism. Both conserved end residues are part of each CDR3. Fields, in order: D gene, J gene, clone size, V gene, CDR3 protein, CDR3 DNA. The D gene is left open where the match is weak. Clone size, where shown, is once, few, many, or a class for clones that have expanded.

>-|TRBJ2-5|few|TRBV7-8
CASSQDRGSTETQYF
TGCGCCAGCAGCCAAGATCGGGGCAGCACGGAGACCCAGTACTTC
>-|TRBJ1-2|-|TRBV6-6
CASSLDSSNYGYTF
TGTGCCAGCAGTTTAGACTCTTCTAACTATGGCTACACCTTC
>TRBD1|TRBJ1-3|-|TRBV29-1
CSVEDPGTGANSGNTIYF
TGCAGCGTTGAAGATCCTGGGACAGGGGCCAACTCTGGAAACACCATATATTTT
>-|TRBJ1-1|few|TRBV6-5
CASSRDSRMNTEAFF
TGTGCCAGCAGCCGCGACAGCCGCATGAACACTGAAGCTTTCTTT
>TRBD2|TRBJ2-5|many|TRBV20-1
CSAPSGRGGETQYF
TGCAGTGCCCCCAGCGGGAGAGGAGGAGAGACCCAGTACTTC
>TRBD1|TRBJ1-1|-|TRBV7-2
CASSPAGGNTEAFF
TGTGCCAGCTCACCGGCAGGGGGGAACACTGAAGCTTTCTTT
>-|TRBJ2-7|few|TRBV5-1
CASSLAGDSSPSYEQYF
TGCGCCAGCAGCTTGGCGGGGGACAGCTCACCCTCCTACGAGCAGTACTTC
>TRBD1|TRBJ1-1|-|TRBV6-5
CATRDRGVSTEAFF
TGTGCCACGAGGGACAGGGGGGTTTCGACTGAAGCTTTCTTT
>-|TRBJ2-7|-|TRBV7-2
CASGRESYGPYEQYF
TGTGCCAGCGGCCGGGAGAGTTACGGACCCTACGAGCAGTACTTC
>-|TRBJ1-2|-|TRBV29-1
CSAAPDGIYGYTF
TGCAGCGCAGCTCCGGACGGAATATATGGCTACACCTTC
>-|TRBJ1-4|few|TRBV20-1
CSARDLGRNEKLFF
TGCAGTGCTAGAGATCTGGGCAGGAATGAAAAACTGTTTTTT
>-|TRBJ1-6|few|TRBV7-2
CASSSPTGGDNSPLHF
TGTGCCAGCAGCTCGCCGACAGGAGGAGATAATTCACCCCTCCACTTT
>-|TRBJ2-7|-|TRBV7-2
CASSLEPTRSYEQYF
TGTGCCAGCAGCTTAGAGCCGACTCGCTCCTACGAGCAGTACTTC
>-|TRBJ1-1|many|TRBV7-2
CASSRQRNTEAFF
TGTGCCAGCAGCCGACAGCGGAACACTGAAGCTTTCTTT
>-|TRBJ2-7|once|TRBV6-1
CASSEADFAHEQYF
TGTGCCAGCAGTGAAGCGGACTTTGCCCACGAGCAGTACTTC
>TRBD2|TRBJ2-5|-|TRBV7-9
CASSRGTSGGGRQETQYF
TGTGCCAGCAGCCGCGGGACTAGCGGGGGAGGCCGACAAGAGACCCAGTACTTC
>-|TRBJ1-4|-|TRBV4-1
CASSQASANEKLFF
TGCGCCAGCAGCCAAGCATCAGCTAATGAAAAACTGTTTTTT
>-|TRBJ1-5|-|TRBV5-1
CASSLGWGTQPQHF
TGCGCCAGCAGCTTGGGGTGGGGGACTCAGCCCCAGCATTTT
>-|TRBJ1-5|-|TRBV29-1
CSVEPSGAVANEHF
TGCAGCGTTGAACCGTCGGGAGCGGTGGCCAATGAGCATTTT
>TRBD2|TRBJ2-5|-|TRBV9
CASEASGSQETQYF
TGTGCCAGCGAGGCTAGCGGGAGTCAAGAGACCCAGTACTTC
>TRBD2|TRBJ2-5|many|TRBV25-1
CASSGPGGAGETQYF
TGTGCCAGCAGTGGCCCCGGGGGGGCCGGGGAGACCCAGTACTTC
>-|TRBJ1-5|-|TRBV2
CASSLAGWSNQPQHF
TGTGCCAGCAGTTTAGCAGGGTGGAGCAATCAGCCCCAGCATTTT
>TRBD1|TRBJ2-7|few|TRBV4-3
CASRRDRGSYEQYF
TGCGCCAGCAGAAGGGACAGGGGAAGCTACGAGCAGTACTTC
>TRBD1|TRBJ2-7|-|TRBV20-1
CSARGLTGGDEQYF
TGCAGTGCTAGAGGGCTGACAGGGGGCGACGAGCAGTACTTC
>-|TRBJ1-5|many|TRBV20-1
CSATSPGGSNQPQHF
TGCAGTGCTACCTCGCCCGGGGGAAGCAATCAGCCCCAGCATTTT
>TRBD1|TRBJ1-5|few|TRBV7-6
CASSLEDREKRQPQHF
TGTGCCAGCAGCTTAGAAGACAGGGAGAAACGGCAGCCCCAGCATTTT
>-|TRBJ1-1|many|TRBV7-9
CASSLGADEAFF
TGTGCCAGCAGCTTAGGGGCCGATGAAGCTTTCTTT
>TRBD2|TRBJ2-7|-|TRBV7-2
CASSGRTSGRFYEQYF
TGTGCCAGCAGCGGCAGGACTAGCGGGAGATTCTACGAGCAGTACTTC
>-|TRBJ1-1|-|TRBV7-9
CASSPVLNAEAFF
TGTGCCAGCTCCCCGGTATTGAACGCTGAAGCTTTCTTT
>TRBD2|TRBJ2-7|-|TRBV7-8
CASSPREAPSYEQYF
TGCGCCAGCAGCCCGCGGGAGGCGCCATCCTACGAGCAGTACTTC
>TRBD2|TRBJ2-5|few|TRBV7-8
CASSVSGAYQETQYF
TGTGCCAGCAGCGTTAGCGGGGCGTACCAAGAGACCCAGTACTTC
>-|TRBJ1-1|-|TRBV5-1
CASSLGALNTEAFF
TGCGCCAGCAGCTTGGGCGCTTTGAACACTGAAGCTTTCTTT
>-|TRBJ2-5|-|TRBV13
CASSSLHGQQETQYF
TGTGCCAGCAGCTCCCTCCACGGACAGCAAGAGACCCAGTACTTC
>-|TRBJ1-2|-|TRBV7-8
CASSPDRPSNYGYTF
TGTGCCAGCAGCCCCGACAGACCTTCTAACTATGGCTACACCTTC
>-|TRBJ1-2|-|TRBV15
CATSEVRAWNYDYTF
TGTGCCACCAGCGAAGTCAGGGCCTGGAACTATGACTACACCTTC
>-|TRBJ2-5|-|TRBV7-8
CASSWQGGRETQYF
TGTGCCAGCAGCTGGCAGGGGGGACGGGAGACCCAGTACTTC
>TRBD2|TRBJ2-5|-|TRBV9
CASSVGGSGIETQYF
TGTGCCAGCAGCGTAGGGGGTAGCGGGATTGAGACCCAGTACTTC
>-|TRBJ2-7|few|TRBV7-8
CASSVQGFADYEQYF
TGTGCCAGCAGCGTTCAGGGGTTTGCGGACTACGAGCAGTACTTC
>-|TRBJ1-5|few|TRBV4-2
CASSESFNQPQHF
TGTGCCAGCAGCGAGAGTTTCAATCAGCCCCAGCATTTT
>TRBD2|TRBJ2-7|many|TRBV10-2
CASSDYASGEQYF
TGCGCCAGCAGTGATTACGCTAGCGGCGAGCAGTACTTC
>-|TRBJ2-5|-|TRBV9
CASTLGRVRGETQYF
TGTGCCAGCACTCTGGGCAGGGTGAGGGGAGAGACCCAGTACTTC
>-|TRBJ1-3|few|TRBV7-9
CASSSQLTSGNTIYF
TGTGCCAGCAGTTCACAACTGACATCTGGAAACACCATATATTTT
>TRBD2|TRBJ2-7|once|TRBV5-4
CASGPSRSGRQSYEQYF
TGTGCCAGCGGACCCAGTCGTAGCGGGAGACAGTCCTACGAGCAGTACTTC
>TRBD1|TRBJ1-6|many|TRBV9
CASSAPGTGDSPLHF
TGTGCCAGCAGCGCCCCCGGGACAGGGGATTCACCCCTCCACTTT
>TRBD1|TRBJ1-2|many|TRBV2
CASRKGQGNDGYTF
TGTGCCAGCAGGAAGGGACAGGGTAATGATGGCTACACCTTC
>-|TRBJ1-1|few|TRBV4-3
CASSPEAGPEAEAFF
TGCGCCAGCAGCCCTGAGGCGGGGCCCGAGGCTGAAGCTTTCTTT
>-|TRBJ1-5|many|TRBV19
CASSPFQGNSNQPQHF
TGTGCCAGTAGTCCCTTTCAGGGGAATAGCAATCAGCCCCAGCATTTT
>-|TRBJ1-5|many|TRBV7-9
CASSLDLSPPQHF
TGTGCCAGCAGCTTAGACCTATCCCCGCCCCAGCATTTT
>-|TRBJ2-7|-|TRBV7-6
CASSLRIWGQYEQYF
TGTGCCAGCAGCTTAAGGATCTGGGGGCAATACGAGCAGTACTTC
>-|TRBJ2-2|-|TRBV7-9
CASSLAEAPGELFF
TGTGCCAGCAGCTTAGCCGAGGCCCCCGGGGAGCTGTTTTTT
>-|TRBJ1-6|-|TRBV2
CASSDPFSPLHF
TGTGCCAGCAGTGACCCTTTTTCACCCCTCCACTTT
>-|TRBJ1-2|-|TRBV2
CASSEVETGGHTF
TGTGCCAGCAGTGAGGTGGAGACAGGTGGCCACACCTTC